The present T cell receptor beta chain was sequenced within a study of T cell repertoires in cytomegalovirus infection. Turning to the study itself: CMV infection and matching HLA type were both indicated by public TCR beta signatures. The study's findings and limits: People with CMV and the relevant HLA were identified by cumulative public TCR beta family frequency.

A single record per CDR3 protein comes from TCRdb applying MiXCR to the reads. The data contain about half a million distinct CDR3 sequences, around 35% of them seen just once; the ten biggest clones take up 17%. As for this clonotype: Its matching antigen is unknown.

V lost 7 bases and J lost 4, with 13 bases in between. The length of the CDR3 is 13 residues. Germline loops: CDR1 MNHGY, CDR2 SAAAGT. The sequence came from a human donor in good health (CMV status not recorded). Some clones in this sample may be carry-over from other donors' samples. Sequencing was performed on cultured PBMCs, taken from culture after CMV antigen stimulation. The V and J genes are TRBV6-8 and TRBJ2-5; D might be TRBD1 (5 bases). CDR3 nucleotide sequence: TGTGCCAGCAATCCCAGGGCGACAGAGACCCAGTACTTC. It yields the protein CASNPRATETQYF.